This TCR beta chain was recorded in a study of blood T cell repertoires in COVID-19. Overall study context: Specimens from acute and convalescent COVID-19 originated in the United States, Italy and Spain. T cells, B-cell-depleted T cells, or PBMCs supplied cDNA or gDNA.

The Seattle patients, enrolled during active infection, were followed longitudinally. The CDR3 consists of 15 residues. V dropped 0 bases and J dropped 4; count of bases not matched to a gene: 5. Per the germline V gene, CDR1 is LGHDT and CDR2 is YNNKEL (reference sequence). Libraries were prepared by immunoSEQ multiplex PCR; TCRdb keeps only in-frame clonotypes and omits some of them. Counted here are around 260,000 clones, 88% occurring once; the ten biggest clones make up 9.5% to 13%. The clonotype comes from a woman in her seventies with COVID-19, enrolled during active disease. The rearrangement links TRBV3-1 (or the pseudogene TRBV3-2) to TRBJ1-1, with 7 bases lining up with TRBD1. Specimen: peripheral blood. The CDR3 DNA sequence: TGTGCCAGCAGCCAAGAACGAACAGGGGCCACTGAAGCTTTCTTT. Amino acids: CASSQERTGATEAFF.